This is a list of T cell receptor beta chains from one sample in a study of human T cells and chemical hapten exposure. TCRdb re-derived calls from the RACE reads in MiXCR, one entry per CDR3 protein. This sample has more than 70,000 distinct CDR3 sequences; about 8.8% occur once, and the top ten carry approximately 2.8%. The sample consisted of whole blood. Receptor source: a female donor in good health. Some clones in this sample may be carry-over from other donors' samples. Both conserved end residues are part of each CDR3. The D gene is left open where the match is weak. Expanded clones get a size class; other rows say once, few or many, or leave the size out.

len,j_gene,abundance,v_gene,d_gene,CDR3nt,CDR3aa
18,TRBJ2-1,few,TRBV2,TRBD2,TGTGCCAGCAGGGCCAGCACCAGCGGGAGGGACGCCTACAATGAGCAGTTCTTC,CASRASTSGRDAYNEQFF
12,TRBJ1-5,.,TRBV6-1,.,TGTGCCAGCAGTGAAGCCGGACGGCCCCAGCATTTT,CASSEAGRPQHF
15,TRBJ2-1,.,TRBV24-1,TRBD2,TGTGCCACCGGTGAATCGGGAGGGCCCAACAATGAGCAGTTCTTC,CATGESGGPNNEQFF
14,TRBJ1-2,many,TRBV9,.,TGTGCCAGCAGCGTGTCCCAGGCTAACTATGGCTACACCTTC,CASSVSQANYGYTF
14,TRBJ1-1,many,TRBV6-5,TRBD1,TGTGCCAGCTCCCAACCCCGGGACAGGTTGGTAGCTTTCTTT,CASSQPRDRLVAFF
15,TRBJ1-6,.,TRBV7-9,.,TGTGCCAGCAGCTTAGAGGGCTCCTATAATTCACCCCTCCACTTT,CASSLEGSYNSPLHF
12,TRBJ1-2,.,TRBV29-1,TRBD1,TGCAGCGTCGACAGGGGGCTTGTTGGCTACACCTTC,CSVDRGLVGYTF
14,TRBJ2-1,many,TRBV20-1,TRBD1,TGCAGTGCTAACGGACAGGGGGTATACAATGAGCAGTTCTTC,CSANGQGVYNEQFF
15,TRBJ2-1,few,TRBV4-1,.,TGCGCCAGCAGCCTCCTCGGATCACAATACAATGAGCAGTTCTTC,CASSLLGSQYNEQFF
15,TRBJ2-7,few,TRBV4-1,TRBD2,TGCGCCAGCAGCCCAACAGAGACTAGCGGCTACGAGCAGTACTTC,CASSPTETSGYEQYF
14,TRBJ2-2,once,TRBV24-1,.,TGTGCCACCAGTGATCACAGGGTCACCGGGGAGCTGTTTTTT,CATSDHRVTGELFF
13,TRBJ2-1,many,TRBV7-3,.,TGTGCCAGCAGCTTGACTAGGGCGGATGAGCAGTTCTTC,CASSLTRADEQFF
14,TRBJ2-1,.,TRBV7-9,TRBD2,TGTGCCAGCATCCCTAGCGGGGCTAACAATGAGCAGTTCTTC,CASIPSGANNEQFF
14,TRBJ2-2,few,TRBV5-1,.,TGCGCCAGCAACAGGGATTCGAACACCGGGGAGCTGTTTTTT,CASNRDSNTGELFF
13,TRBJ1-2,.,TRBV6-5,.,TGTGCCAGCAGGGGGCTATTGGGATATGGCTACACCTTC,CASRGLLGYGYTF
14,TRBJ1-5,few,TRBV5-5,.,TGTGCCAGCAGCTTGGGACAGTCCCCAGGGGCCCAGCATTTT,CASSLGQSPGAQHF
15,TRBJ1-5,many,TRBV5-1,.,TGCGCCAGCAGCTTGGGAGGGAATAGCAATCAGCCCCAGCATTTT,CASSLGGNSNQPQHF
14,TRBJ2-5,many,TRBV12-5,.,TGTGCTAGTGGTCCCTGGGACGGCGAAGAGACCCAGTACTTC,CASGPWDGEETQYF
14,TRBJ1-1,few,TRBV28,TRBD1,TGTGCCAGCAGTTCGGGACAGAGCAACACTGAAGCTTTCTTT,CASSSGQSNTEAFF
16,TRBJ1-5,many,TRBV5-1,.,TGCGCCAGCAGCTTCCTATTAAAAGGAAAAGAACAGCCCCAGCATTTT,CASSFLLKGKEQPQHF
14,TRBJ2-3,few,TRBV7-8,.,TGTGCCAGCAGCTTAGAGGCTAGCACAGATACGCAGTATTTT,CASSLEASTDTQYF
15,TRBJ2-1,.,TRBV28,.,TGTGCCAGCAGTTTAGGAGGGTCAGGGGGGAATGAGCAGTTCTTC,CASSLGGSGGNEQFF
14,TRBJ1-5,few,TRBV27,.,TGTGCCAGCGGCAGCCCGATGAAGAATCAGCCCCAGCATTTT,CASGSPMKNQPQHF
17,TRBJ2-7,.,TRBV28,TRBD2,TGTGCCAGCAGTTATGGGACTAGCGGGACCGCGACCTACGAGCAGTACTTC,CASSYGTSGTATYEQYF
14,TRBJ2-7,many,TRBV28,.,TGTGCCAGCAGTTTAGCGGGGACCAATTACGAGCAGTACTTC,CASSLAGTNYEQYF
13,TRBJ2-3,.,TRBV2,TRBD2,TGTGCCAGCAGAGGGACTAGCGGGAGCAGGCAGTATTTT,CASRGTSGSRQYF
13,TRBJ2-5,many,TRBV29-1,TRBD2,TGCAGCGACGGACTAGCGGGAGAGGAGACCCAGTACTTC,CSDGLAGEETQYF
15,TRBJ2-1,.,TRBV2,.,TGTGCCAGCACCGGAGGTCCCCTCGTGCACAATGAGCAGTTCTTC,CASTGGPLVHNEQFF
15,TRBJ1-5,few,TRBV4-1,TRBD1,TGCGCCAGCAGCGGGACAGAAGAGTACAATCAGCCCCAGCATTTT,CASSGTEEYNQPQHF
15,TRBJ2-1,.,TRBV19,TRBD1,TGTGCCAGTAGTACTCGACAGGGGCCTCACAATGAGCAGTTCTTC,CASSTRQGPHNEQFF
11,TRBJ1-1,many,TRBV20-1,.,TGCAGTGCCTCCCGGGAGCCTGGAGCTTTCTTT,CSASREPGAFF
18,TRBJ1-1,many,TRBV12-3/TRBV12-4,.,TGTGCCAGCAGTCCCCCGGGGGGGATGGAAACCATGAACACTGAAGCTTTCTTT,CASSPPGGMETMNTEAFF
14,TRBJ1-6,few,TRBV5-1,.,TGCGCCAGCAGCGGGGACGGCCCGACGGCACCCCTCCACTTT,CASSGDGPTAPLHF
13,TRBJ2-3,few,TRBV20-1,TRBD2,TGCAGTGCCTCTAGCGGGAGTTCGGATACGCAGTATTTT,CSASSGSSDTQYF
15,TRBJ2-3,.,TRBV3-1,.,TGTGCCAGCAGCCAAGGGGGTTTAGGCACAGATACGCAGTATTTT,CASSQGGLGTDTQYF
16,TRBJ2-1,many,TRBV24-1,.,TGTGCCACCAGTGACATGAAAAAATCTCAGGGGTATGAGCAGTTCTTC,CATSDMKKSQGYEQFF
13,TRBJ2-7,.,TRBV6-2/TRBV6-3,.,TGTGCCAGCAGTCTCCGCGGATTCTACGAGCAGTACTTC,CASSLRGFYEQYF
16,TRBJ2-1,many,TRBV27,TRBD2,TGTGCCAGCCCTGTTTTCTCTAGCGGGAGGAAAAATGAGCAGTTCTTC,CASPVFSSGRKNEQFF